This TCR beta chain was recovered during a study of blood T cells in healthy people across ages. Germline V lookup: CDR1 LNHNV, CDR2 YYDKDF (reference sequence). The ends lost 2 bases at V and 6 bases at J; junction bases unmatched: 3. The CDR3 is 15 residues long. A second PCR of roughly 6 to 12 cycles used a sample-barcoded 5' primer and a J-beta primer mix. Each of the cDNA molecules was tagged by a template-switch adaptor with 12 random nucleotides. TCRdb analysed the 5' RACE reads with MiXCR anew, one entry per CDR3 protein. This table has 550,000 to 800,000 distinct CDR3 sequences, 32% appearing once. Study-wide points: Per million T cells, TCR beta diversity dropped about linearly as age rose.

In this sample, this clonotype turned up many times. The target antigen is unknown. The V call is TRBV15, the J call TRBJ2-1; 11 nucleotides align to TRBD1. Sequenced input: blood. The clonotype was recovered from a woman of 80 years or more in good health. The CDR3 spells CATSRWGTGGNEQFF. CDR3 DNA: TGTGCCACCAGCAGATGGGGGACAGGGGGCAATGAGCAGTTCTTC.